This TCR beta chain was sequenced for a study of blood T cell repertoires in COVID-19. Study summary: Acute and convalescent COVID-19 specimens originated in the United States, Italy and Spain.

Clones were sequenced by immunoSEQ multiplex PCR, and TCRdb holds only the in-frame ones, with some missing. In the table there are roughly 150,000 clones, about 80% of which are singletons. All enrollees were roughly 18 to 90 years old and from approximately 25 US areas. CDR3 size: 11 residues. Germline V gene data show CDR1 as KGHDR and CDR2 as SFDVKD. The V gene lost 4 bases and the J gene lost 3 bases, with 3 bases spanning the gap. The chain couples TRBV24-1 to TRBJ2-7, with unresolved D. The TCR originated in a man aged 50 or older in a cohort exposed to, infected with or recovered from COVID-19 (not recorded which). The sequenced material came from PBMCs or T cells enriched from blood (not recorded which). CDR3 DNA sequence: TGTGCCACCAGTGACCTCTACGAGCAGTACTTC. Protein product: CATSDLYEQYF.